These T cell receptor beta chains were read from a single sample in a study of early T cells in non-severe SARS-CoV-2 infection. In TCRdb, the 5' RACE reads were re-called with MiXCR into one record per CDR3 protein. The sample contains some 46,000 distinct CDR3 sequences, around 6% of which appear only once. Sample: whole blood. The receptors were gathered from an adult who was a healthcare worker with PCR-confirmed SARS-CoV-2 infection or an uninfected control (not recorded which). Each CDR3 is given with its conserved first and last residue. The D gene is left open where the match is weak. Expanded clones get a size class; other rows say once, few or many, or leave the size out.

CDR3aa: CASSFSQGIRYNEQFF
CDR3nt: TGTGCCAGCAGTTTCTCCCAGGGAATACGGTACAATGAGCAGTTCTTC
j_gene: TRBJ2-1
v_gene: TRBV28
abundance: hyperexpanded
d_gene: .

CDR3aa: CASSSDQASYEQYF
CDR3nt: TGTGCCAGCAGCTCGGACCAGGCCTCCTACGAGCAGTACTTC
j_gene: TRBJ2-7
v_gene: TRBV6-6
abundance: many
d_gene: .

CDR3aa: CASSLGTGHGEQFF
CDR3nt: TGTGCCAGCAGTTTAGGGACAGGCCATGGTGAGCAGTTCTTC
j_gene: TRBJ2-1
v_gene: TRBV27
abundance: few
d_gene: TRBD1

CDR3aa: CASSRGGLNYGYTF
CDR3nt: TGTGCCAGCAGTAGGGGGGGCCTTAACTATGGCTACACCTTC
j_gene: TRBJ1-2
v_gene: TRBV6-6
abundance: .
d_gene: .

CDR3aa: CASSPGGGGYTF
CDR3nt: TGTGCCAGCTCACCAGGAGGTGGCGGCTACACCTTC
j_gene: TRBJ1-2
v_gene: TRBV18
abundance: few
d_gene: .

CDR3aa: CSARSGSNSNQPQHF
CDR3nt: TGCAGTGCTAGATCGGGCAGCAATAGCAATCAGCCCCAGCATTTT
j_gene: TRBJ1-5
v_gene: TRBV20-1
abundance: many
d_gene: .

CDR3aa: CSARTSGEYEQYF
CDR3nt: TGCAGTGCTAGGACTAGCGGGGAGTACGAGCAGTACTTC
j_gene: TRBJ2-7
v_gene: TRBV20-1
abundance: many
d_gene: TRBD2

CDR3aa: CASSLTSGGQRETQYF
CDR3nt: TGCGCCAGCAGCCTTACTAGCGGGGGCCAGCGTGAGACCCAGTACTTC
j_gene: TRBJ2-5
v_gene: TRBV4-3
abundance: .
d_gene: TRBD2

CDR3aa: CSARDLLNRVRDNEQFF
CDR3nt: TGCAGTGCTAGAGATCTATTGAACAGGGTTCGCGACAATGAGCAGTTCTTC
j_gene: TRBJ2-1
v_gene: TRBV20-1
abundance: few
d_gene: .

CDR3aa: CATSFGTGSYEQYF
CDR3nt: TGTGCCACCAGCTTCGGGACAGGATCTTACGAGCAGTACTTC
j_gene: TRBJ2-7
v_gene: TRBV15
abundance: many
d_gene: TRBD1

CDR3aa: CASSLERPSYNEQFF
CDR3nt: TGTGCCAGCAGCTTGGAGCGGCCCTCCTACAATGAGCAGTTCTTC
j_gene: TRBJ2-1
v_gene: TRBV5-5
abundance: many
d_gene: .

CDR3aa: CASAGTSGGYTDTQYF
CDR3nt: TGTGCCAGCGCTGGGACTAGCGGGGGTTACACAGATACGCAGTATTTT
j_gene: TRBJ2-3
v_gene: TRBV28
abundance: .
d_gene: TRBD2

CDR3aa: CASSLEAGEQYF
CDR3nt: TGTGCCAGCAGCTTAGAGGCAGGCGAGCAGTACTTC
j_gene: TRBJ2-7
v_gene: TRBV11-3
abundance: many
d_gene: .

CDR3aa: CASSQDGELNQPQHF
CDR3nt: TGCGCCAGCAGCCAAGATGGGGAACTGAATCAGCCCCAGCATTTT
j_gene: TRBJ1-5
v_gene: TRBV4-3
abundance: many
d_gene: .

CDR3aa: CAWSVGRERQYF
CDR3nt: TGTGCCTGGAGTGTAGGGAGGGAACGGCAGTACTTC
j_gene: TRBJ2-7
v_gene: TRBV30
abundance: many
d_gene: TRBD2

CDR3aa: CATSYFGTSGGEQFF
CDR3nt: TGTGCCACCAGCTACTTTGGGACTTCCGGGGGTGAGCAGTTCTTC
j_gene: TRBJ2-1
v_gene: TRBV15
abundance: many
d_gene: .

CDR3aa: CAWSGGAGNQPQHF
CDR3nt: TGTGCCTGGAGTGGGGGGGCAGGCAATCAGCCCCAGCATTTT
j_gene: TRBJ1-5
v_gene: TRBV30
abundance: many
d_gene: .

CDR3aa: CASSFTGSSGNTIYF
CDR3nt: TGTGCCAGCAGCTTCACAGGGTCTTCTGGAAACACCATATATTTT
j_gene: TRBJ1-3
v_gene: TRBV2
abundance: .
d_gene: .

CDR3aa: CASSLAANTDTQYF
CDR3nt: TGTGCCAGCAGCTTAGCTGCTAACACAGATACGCAGTATTTT
j_gene: TRBJ2-3
v_gene: TRBV7-2
abundance: .
d_gene: .

CDR3aa: CSARGGYQETQYF
CDR3nt: TGCAGTGCTAGAGGAGGGTACCAAGAGACCCAGTACTTC
j_gene: TRBJ2-5
v_gene: TRBV20-1
abundance: many
d_gene: .

CDR3aa: CASSSKTGGTEAFF
CDR3nt: TGCGCCAGCAGCAGCAAGACAGGGGGGACTGAAGCTTTCTTT
j_gene: TRBJ1-1
v_gene: TRBV5-1
abundance: many
d_gene: TRBD1

CDR3aa: CASSLTGNTEAFF
CDR3nt: TGCGCCAGCAGCTTGACAGGGAACACTGAAGCTTTCTTT
j_gene: TRBJ1-1
v_gene: TRBV5-1
abundance: .
d_gene: .

CDR3aa: CASSPELGLGNQPQHF
CDR3nt: TGTGCCAGCAGTCCTGAACTTGGATTGGGCAATCAGCCCCAGCATTTT
j_gene: TRBJ1-5
v_gene: TRBV6-1
abundance: few
d_gene: .

CDR3aa: CASSPGTPNTGELFF
CDR3nt: TGTGCCAGCAGCCCGGGGACCCCGAACACCGGGGAGCTGTTTTTT
j_gene: TRBJ2-2
v_gene: TRBV13
abundance: large
d_gene: .

CDR3aa: CASSLDIPRFSYEQYF
CDR3nt: TGTGCCAGCAGCTTAGATATCCCCAGATTTTCCTACGAGCAGTACTTC
j_gene: TRBJ2-7
v_gene: TRBV11-2
abundance: medium-sized
d_gene: .

CDR3aa: CSVGIGGNYGYTF
CDR3nt: TGCAGCGTCGGAATCGGGGGGAACTATGGCTACACCTTC
j_gene: TRBJ1-2
v_gene: TRBV29-1
abundance: many
d_gene: .

CDR3aa: CASSQSEYSYNSPLHF
CDR3nt: TGTGCCAGCAGCCAATCAGAGTACTCCTATAATTCACCCCTCCACTTT
j_gene: TRBJ1-6
v_gene: TRBV3-1
abundance: many
d_gene: .

CDR3aa: CASSLGPSNYGYTF
CDR3nt: TGCGCCAGCAGCTTGGGTCCCAGCAACTATGGCTACACCTTC
j_gene: TRBJ1-2
v_gene: TRBV5-1
abundance: .
d_gene: .

CDR3aa: CASSPGPDLEPEAFF
CDR3nt: TGTGCCAGCAGCCCCGGGCCAGACCTTGAGCCTGAAGCTTTCTTT
j_gene: TRBJ1-1
v_gene: TRBV7-3
abundance: many
d_gene: .

CDR3aa: CASRHTGGTDTQYF
CDR3nt: TGTGCCAGCAGACATACAGGGGGCACAGATACGCAGTATTTT
j_gene: TRBJ2-3
v_gene: TRBV5-5
abundance: many
d_gene: TRBD1

CDR3aa: CAWRGAGRASGNTIYF
CDR3nt: TGTGCCTGGAGGGGAGCGGGCAGAGCCTCTGGAAACACCATATATTTT
j_gene: TRBJ1-3
v_gene: TRBV30
abundance: many
d_gene: .

CDR3aa: CASSQDLAVQEQYF
CDR3nt: TGTGCCAGCAGCCAAGATTTGGCGGTCCAGGAGCAGTACTTC
j_gene: TRBJ2-7
v_gene: TRBV3-1
abundance: many
d_gene: .

CDR3aa: CASSFLGGNQPQHF
CDR3nt: TGTGCCAGCAGTTTTCTGGGAGGTAATCAGCCCCAGCATTTT
j_gene: TRBJ1-5
v_gene: TRBV28
abundance: .
d_gene: .

CDR3aa: CASSPGLWDEQYF
CDR3nt: TGTGCCAGCAGCCCGGGGCTTTGGGACGAGCAGTACTTC
j_gene: TRBJ2-7
v_gene: TRBV9
abundance: many
d_gene: .

CDR3aa: CASSTPTRDNYEQYF
CDR3nt: TGTGCCAGCAGCACTCCAACCCGGGACAACTACGAGCAGTACTTC
j_gene: TRBJ2-7
v_gene: TRBV11-2
abundance: many
d_gene: .

CDR3aa: CASSAGPGPDTQYF
CDR3nt: TGTGCCAGCAGCGCAGGCCCGGGGCCAGATACGCAGTATTTT
j_gene: TRBJ2-3
v_gene: TRBV13
abundance: few
d_gene: .